This TCR beta chain was recorded in a study of blood T cell repertoires in COVID-19. Study-level information: From T cells, B-cell-depleted T cells, or PBMCs came the material, which was cDNA or gDNA.

Some clones are missing from TCRdb's copy, which holds only in-frame ones; the method was immunoSEQ multiplex PCR. The table shows 200,000 to 250,000 clones, with roughly 80% occurring only once. Researchers sorted participants into cohorts using their self-reported clinical history. Sample: PBMCs or T cells enriched from blood (not recorded which). This TCR was recovered from a woman aged 45-65 years who had been exposed to COVID-19.

The CDR3, as DNA: TGTGCCAGCAGTAGGAGGACAGACTCTTATGGCTACACCTTC. This gives the protein CASSRRTDSYGYTF. The chain combines TRBV6-5 with TRBJ1-2, with D maybe TRBD1 (6 bases). The CDR3 sequence is 14 residues long. V lost 5 bases, J lost 5 bases, and 15 bases lay in between. Germline V gene lookup returns CDR1 MNHEY and CDR2 SVGAGI.